This T cell receptor beta chain was profiled in a study of blood T cell repertoires in COVID-19. At the level of the study: T cells, B-cell-depleted T cells, or PBMCs supplied cDNA or gDNA.

Germline CDR1 reads SGHNT; CDR2 reads YYREEE (reference sequence). Trimming removed 4 bases at V and 3 bases at J, with 14 bases between. The CDR3 covers 15 residues. In the original processing: Nucleated cell counts were estimated from reference gene primer amplification. Clones were sequenced by immunoSEQ multiplex PCR, and TCRdb holds only the in-frame ones, with some missing. Clonal size and the V and J genes are those of that table, whereas D and trimming came from the DNA. Here the sample spans approximately 300,000 clones, about 89% being singletons. Sequencing was carried out using peripheral blood. The chain couples TRBV5-4 to TRBJ2-1, with D perhaps TRBD1 (6 bases). The sequence derives from a man in his forties with acute or convalescent COVID-19. The CDR3 loop is CASSPGRGNYNEQFF. The CDR3 DNA follows: TGTGCCAGCAGCCCCGGAAGGGGGAACTACAATGAGCAGTTCTTC.